This TCR beta chain was sequenced for a study of blood T cell repertoires in COVID-19. Study information: PBMCs, B-cell-depleted T cells, or T cells were the source of the cDNA or gDNA that made up the material.

Between the trimmed V and J ends, which lost 2 bases and 2 bases, there was a span of 13 bases. This CDR3 is 15 amino acids long. CDR1 SGHAT and CDR2 FQNNGV come from the germline V gene. Per the original data handling: Amplification from reference gene primers served as the basis for estimated nucleated cell counts. TCRdb's copy holds only in-frame clones and misses some; the assay was immunoSEQ multiplex PCR. Clonal size and the V and J genes are those of that table, whereas D and trimming came from the DNA. This sample has more than 300,000 clones, with 80% to 90% found just once. V and J are TRBV11-2 and TRBJ2-7, with D possibly being TRBD1 (5 bases). The sample taken for sequencing was peripheral blood. This receptor was obtained from a man aged 18 to 35 who had recovered from COVID-19. The CDR3 reads CASSLQGVLPYEQYF. The CDR3 DNA reads as TGTGCCAGCAGCTTACAGGGTGTTCTGCCCTACGAGCAGTACTTC. The full variable domain, with the rest looked up from reference TRBV11-2 and TRBJ2-7, is EAGVAQSPRYKIIEKRQSVAFWCNPISGHATLYWYQQILGQGPKLLIQFQNNGVVDDSQLPKDRFSAERLKGVDSTLKIQPAKLEDSAVYLCASSLQGVLPYEQYFGPGTRLTVT.